This is a list of T cell receptor beta chains from one sample in a study of cytomegalovirus exposure and HLA in healthy donors. Profiling relied on immunoSEQ multiplex PCR, and the TCRdb table lists in-frame clones only, not all of them. Of about 160,000 clones in the sample, less than 85% are singletons; the top ten hold about 5.9%. Material for sequencing was PBMCs. Source of these receptors: a man in his forties or fifties in good health and CMV-seropositive. Both conserved end residues are part of each CDR3. The D gene is left open where the match is weak. Rows may omit the clone size; those that give it use once, few, many or a size class.

v_call	d_call	j_call	clone_size	cdr3_aa	cdr3_nt
TRBV15	TRBD2	TRBJ2-7	-	CATSFKRLAVLIPHEQYF	TGTGCCACCAGCTTCAAGCGGCTAGCGGTACTCATTCCCCACGAGCAGTACTTC
TRBV5-1	TRBD1	TRBJ2-7	-	CASSKSPGQNYEQYF	TGCGCCAGCAGCAAGAGCCCGGGACAGAACTACGAGCAGTACTTC
TRBV5-6	-	TRBJ2-7	-	CASSLQGRVEQYF	TGTGCCAGCAGCTTACAGGGTAGGGTAGAGCAGTACTTC
TRBV5-1	TRBD1	TRBJ1-3	-	CASSLTGGGNTIYF	TGCGCCAGCAGCCTCACAGGGGGCGGAAACACCATATATTTT
TRBV6-1	TRBD2	TRBJ2-3	few	CASSDGGSETDTQYF	TGTGCCAGCAGTGACGGCGGGAGTGAAACAGATACGCAGTATTTT
TRBV10-3	TRBD2	TRBJ2-7	-	CAISDRLAGASYEQYF	TGTGCCATCAGTGATCGACTAGCGGGAGCTTCCTACGAGCAGTACTTC
TRBV11-2	-	TRBJ2-3	few	CASSLETGKDTQYF	TGTGCCAGCAGCTTAGAGACGGGGAAAGATACGCAGTATTTT
TRBV29-1	TRBD2	TRBJ2-3	-	CSVVTSGSTHTQYF	TGCAGCGTGGTGACTAGCGGGAGCACCCATACGCAGTATTTT
TRBV29-1	TRBD2	TRBJ2-5	-	CSVEGLAEETQYF	TGCAGCGTTGAAGGACTAGCGGAAGAGACCCAGTACTTC
TRBV18	-	TRBJ2-5	-	CASSKGTTGTPETQYF	TGTGCCAGCTCCAAGGGGACCACAGGGACCCCAGAGACCCAGTACTTC
TRBV5-3	TRBD2	TRBJ2-1	-	CARSPFCGSGDNEQFF	TGTGCCAGAAGCCCTTTTTGCGGGAGTGGGGACAATGAGCAGTTCTTC
TRBV9	-	TRBJ1-2	few	CASSVDVRPMEGYTF	TGTGCCAGCAGCGTAGATGTCAGACCTATGGAGGGCTACACCTTC